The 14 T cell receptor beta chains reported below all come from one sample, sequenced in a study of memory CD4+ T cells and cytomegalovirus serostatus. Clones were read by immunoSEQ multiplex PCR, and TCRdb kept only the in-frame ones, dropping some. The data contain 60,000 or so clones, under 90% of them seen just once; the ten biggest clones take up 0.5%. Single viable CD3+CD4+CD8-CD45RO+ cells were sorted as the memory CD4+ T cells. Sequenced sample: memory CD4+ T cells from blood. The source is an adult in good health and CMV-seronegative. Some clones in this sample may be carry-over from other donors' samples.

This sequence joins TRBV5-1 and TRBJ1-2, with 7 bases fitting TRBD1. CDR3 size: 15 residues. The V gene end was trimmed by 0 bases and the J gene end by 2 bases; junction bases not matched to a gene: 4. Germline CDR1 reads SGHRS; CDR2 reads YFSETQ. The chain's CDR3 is CASSLEPQGNYGYTF. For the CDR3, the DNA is TGCGCCAGCAGCTTGGAGCCACAGGGGAACTATGGCTACACCTTC. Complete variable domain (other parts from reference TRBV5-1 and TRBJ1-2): KAGVTQTPRYLIKTRGQQVTLSCSPISGHRSVSWYQQTPGQGLQFLFEYFSETQRNKGNFPGRFSGRQFSNSRSEMNVSTLELGDSALYLCASSLEPQGNYGYTFGSGTRLTVV.

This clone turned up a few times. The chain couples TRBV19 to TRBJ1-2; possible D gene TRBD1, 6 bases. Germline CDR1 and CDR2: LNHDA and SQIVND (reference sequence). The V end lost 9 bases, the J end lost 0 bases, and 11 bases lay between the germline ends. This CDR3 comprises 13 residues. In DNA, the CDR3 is TGTGCCAGCCGGGACACCGCTAACTATGGCTACACCTTC. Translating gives CASRDTANYGYTF.

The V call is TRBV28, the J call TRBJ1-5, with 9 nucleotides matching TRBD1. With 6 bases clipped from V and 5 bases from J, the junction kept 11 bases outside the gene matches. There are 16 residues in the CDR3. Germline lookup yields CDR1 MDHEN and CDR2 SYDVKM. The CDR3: CASSLGGQGGHQPQHF. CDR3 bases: TGTGCCAGCAGCCTGGGGGGACAGGGTGGCCATCAGCCCCAGCATTTT.

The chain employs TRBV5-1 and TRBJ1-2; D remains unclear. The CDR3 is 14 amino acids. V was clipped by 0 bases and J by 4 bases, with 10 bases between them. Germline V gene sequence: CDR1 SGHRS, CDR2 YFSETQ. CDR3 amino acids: CASSLETSGYGYTF. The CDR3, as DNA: TGCGCCAGCAGCTTGGAGACCTCCGGCTATGGCTACACCTTC.

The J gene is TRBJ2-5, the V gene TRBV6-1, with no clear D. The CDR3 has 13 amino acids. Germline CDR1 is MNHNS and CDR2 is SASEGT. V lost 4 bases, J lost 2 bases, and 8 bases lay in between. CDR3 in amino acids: CASSVQKQETQYF. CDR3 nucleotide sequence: TGTGCCAGCAGTGTCCAGAAGCAAGAGACCCAGTACTTC.

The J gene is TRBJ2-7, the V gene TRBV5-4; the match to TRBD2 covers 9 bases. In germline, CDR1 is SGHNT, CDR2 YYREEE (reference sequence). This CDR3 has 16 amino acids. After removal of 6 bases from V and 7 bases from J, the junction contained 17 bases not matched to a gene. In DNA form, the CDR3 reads TGTGCCAGCACCCTTGATCCGACTAGCGGCTTTCTGGAGCAGTACTTC. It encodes CASTLDPTSGFLEQYF.

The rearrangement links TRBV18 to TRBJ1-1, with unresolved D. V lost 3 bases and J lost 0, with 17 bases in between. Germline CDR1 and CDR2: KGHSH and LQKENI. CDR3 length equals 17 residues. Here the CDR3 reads CASSPRAVGYMNTEAFF. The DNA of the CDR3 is TGTGCCAGCTCACCGCGGGCGGTCGGTTATATGAACACTGAAGCTTTCTTT.

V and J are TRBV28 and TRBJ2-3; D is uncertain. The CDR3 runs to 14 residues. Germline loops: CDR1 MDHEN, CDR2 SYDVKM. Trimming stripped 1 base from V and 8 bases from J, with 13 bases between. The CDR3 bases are TGTGCCAGCAGTTTATCGGGTTTTCGCGGTACGCAGTATTTT. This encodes CASSLSGFRGTQYF. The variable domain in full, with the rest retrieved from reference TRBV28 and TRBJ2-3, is DVKVTQSSRYLVKRTGEKVFLECVQDMDHENMFWYRQDPGLGLRLIYFSYDVKMKEKGDIPEGYSVSREKKERFSLILESASTNQTSMYLCASSLSGFRGTQYFGPGTRLTVL.

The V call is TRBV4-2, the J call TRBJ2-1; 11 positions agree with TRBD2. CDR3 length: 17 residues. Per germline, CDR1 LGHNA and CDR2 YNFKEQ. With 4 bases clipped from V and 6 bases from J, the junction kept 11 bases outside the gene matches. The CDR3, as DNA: TGTGCCAGCAGCCGAGTTTCCGGGACTAGCGGTAGCAATGAGCAGTTCTTC. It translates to CASSRVSGTSGSNEQFF.

CDR3 region: CASQRSSYNEQFF. The DNA for the CDR3 is TGTGCCAGCCAAAGGAGCTCCTACAATGAGCAGTTCTTC. The chain is built from TRBV28 and TRBJ2-1, with D uncertain. This CDR3 has 13 amino acids. Trimming shortened V by 8 bases and J by 0 bases, and 8 bases separated the two germline ends. Per germline, CDR1 MDHEN and CDR2 SYDVKM.

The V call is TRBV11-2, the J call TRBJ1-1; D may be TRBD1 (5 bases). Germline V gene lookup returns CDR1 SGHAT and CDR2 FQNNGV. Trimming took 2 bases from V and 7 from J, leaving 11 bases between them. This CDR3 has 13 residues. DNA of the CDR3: TGTGCCAGCAGCTTATACCGGGACGGTGAAGCTTTCTTT. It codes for CASSLYRDGEAFF.

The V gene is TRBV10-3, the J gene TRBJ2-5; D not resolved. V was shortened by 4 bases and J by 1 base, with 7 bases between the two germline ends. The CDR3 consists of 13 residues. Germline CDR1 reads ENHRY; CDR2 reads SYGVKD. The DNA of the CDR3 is TGTGCCATCAGTGTTCCGGGCCAAGAGACCCAGTACTTC. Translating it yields CAISVPGQETQYF.

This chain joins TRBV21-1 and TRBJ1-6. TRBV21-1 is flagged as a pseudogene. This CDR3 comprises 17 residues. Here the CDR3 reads CASSKRTGTLLYSPLHF. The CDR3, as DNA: TGTGCCAGCAGCAAAAGAACGGGGACTCTACTTTATTCACCCCTCCACTTT.

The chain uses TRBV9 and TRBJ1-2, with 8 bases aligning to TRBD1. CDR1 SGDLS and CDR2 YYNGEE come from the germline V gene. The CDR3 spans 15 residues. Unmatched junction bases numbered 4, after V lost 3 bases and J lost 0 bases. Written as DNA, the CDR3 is TGTGCCAGCAGCGCGCAGGGGGCGGCTAACTATGGCTACACCTTC. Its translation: CASSAQGAANYGYTF.